This T cell receptor (beta chain) was profiled in a study of patients and donors after allogeneic stem cell transplantation. TCRdb called the RT-PCR reads again in MiXCR, with one record for every CDR3 protein. The sample includes hundreds of thousands of distinct CDR3 sequences, 13% to 15% seen only once; the top ten take around a tenth. Trimming shortened V by 4 bases and J by 5 bases, and 12 bases separated the two germline ends. Germline assignment: CDR1 DFQATT and CDR2 SNEGSKA (reference sequence). The CDR3 runs to 13 residues. The sequencing input was blood, either unsorted or a sorted T cell fraction (not recorded which). This receptor was taken from a human donor who was either an allogeneic HSCT recipient or a stem cell or donor lymphocyte infusion donor (not recorded which). It is not recorded whose cells these are; they may come from a transplant donor. J is TRBJ1-5 and V is TRBV20-1; D remains unclear. The CDR3 protein is CSANVGKYQPQHF. DNA for the CDR3: TGCAGTGCTAACGTGGGGAAATATCAGCCCCAGCATTTT.